This T cell receptor (beta chain) was sequenced in a study of monozygotic twins with inflammatory bowel disease. Each UMI, carrying a 6-nucleotide sample barcode, came from template switching. From its re-call of the 5' RACE reads, TCRdb lists each CDR3 protein once, without DNA. This table holds approximately 150,000 distinct CDR3 sequences. Study conclusions and caveats: People with IBD had fewer clonotypes in common with others than healthy twins did, especially with disease activity.

CDR3 length equals 15 residues. Looked up from germline, CDR1 is SGDLS and CDR2 is YYNGEE. As concerns this clonotype: Antigen specificity is unknown.

This clonotype originated in a human donor with ulcerative colitis or Crohn's disease, or a healthy co-twin of an affected twin (not recorded which). This chain uses TRBV9 with TRBJ2-7; without DNA, the TCRdb call of TRBD2 cannot be checked. Input material: blood. CDR3 residues: CASSVATRGRDEQYF.